This T cell receptor (beta chain) was retrieved from a study of beta chain features in type 1 diabetes. Findings and caveats of the study: Fewer insertions but more deletions were seen at VDJ junctions in type 1 diabetes patients.

cDNA synthesis used the whole RNA isolate, giving expressed TCRB sequences. Assay: immunoSEQ multiplex PCR; the TCRdb copy retains only in-frame clones and omits some. The repertoire holds a few hundred thousand clones, with about 29% as singletons. As for this clone: Its specificity is unknown.

Trimming cost V 7 bases and J 3 bases; bases outside gene matches: 10. CDR1 SQVTM and CDR2 ANQGSEA come from the germline V gene. The CDR3 length is 15 residues. Sequenced input: naive CD4+ T cells from blood. The source is a man aged 18 to 29 in good health. The J gene is TRBJ2-1, the V gene TRBV29-1, with 9 positions matching TRBD1. The CDR3 here is CSALGGQGHYNEQFF. For the CDR3, the DNA is TGCAGCGCCCTCGGTGGACAGGGGCACTACAATGAGCAGTTCTTC.